One sample yielded the 17 T cell receptor beta chains listed below, sequenced in a study of breast tumors, draining lymph nodes, adjacent tissues. Axillary draining lymph nodes of breast cancer patients supplied the node samples. TCRdb re-called the multiplex PCR reads through MiXCR, storing one row per CDR3 protein. The table records some 230,000 distinct CDR3 sequences, about 34% of them present only once. The sequenced sample was axillary lymph node tissue. These receptors were taken from a female donor with breast cancer. Some clones in this sample may be carry-over from other donors' samples.

This clonotype was detected ten times or more. Mismatch with germline at one junction end may stem from a read error. The chain couples TRBV6-1 to TRBJ2-7, with a weak D call TRBD2 (5 bases). The CDR3 runs 13 residues. Germline CDR1 and CDR2: MNHNS and SASEGT. In DNA form, the CDR3 reads TGTGCCAGCAGTGAAGGCCAAGGAGTAGCGAAGGACTTC. Its translation: CASSEGQGVAKDF.

This clonotype came up a few times. This may stem from a read error, because a much larger clone lies one nucleotide away. Because the CDR3 is missing its conserved closing phenylalanine or tryptophan, this is likely a read error. The rearrangement joins TRBV7-9 to TRBJ2-5, with D uncertain. The length of the CDR3 is 14 residues. The V end was cut by 1 base, the J end by 2 bases, with 8 bases between. CDR1 is SEHNR and CDR2 is FQNEAQ in the germline V gene (reference sequence). The chain's CDR3 is CASSLGANQETQYL. The CDR3 nucleotides read TGTGCCAGCAGCTTAGGGGCTAATCAAGAGACCCAGTACCTC.

About this clonotype: One junction end does not reproduce the germline sequence, and a read error may be involved. V gene TRBV19 combines with J gene TRBJ2-5, with D tentatively TRBD1 (5 bases). The CDR3 length is 13 residues. From germline, CDR1 is LNHDA and CDR2 SQIVND (reference sequence). CDR3 nucleotides: TGTGCCAGTAGTATCAACAGGCAAGAGACCCAGCACTTC. This sequence encodes CASSINRQETQHF.

This clonotype was recorded at least ten times. The chain has TRBV12-3 or TRBV12-4 and TRBJ1-6, with D possibly being TRBD1 (5 bases). V was trimmed by 4 bases and J by 9 bases, leaving 16 bases between them. The CDR3 has 15 residues. DNA for the CDR3: TGTGCCAGCAGTTGGGGCGCAGGGTCCGTTTCACCCCTCCACTTT. Its protein is CASSWGAGSVSPLHF.

This clonotype appeared many times. The chain is built from TRBV18 and TRBJ2-1; D call uncertain. Trimming removed 3 bases from V and 6 bases from J, with 6 bases in between. CDR1 is KGHSH, CDR2 LQKENI, per germline. The CDR3 runs to 12 residues. The CDR3 DNA reads as TGTGCCAGCTCACCCACAGTCAATGAGCAGTTCTTC. Amino acid sequence: CASSPTVNEQFF.

The table lists this clonotype with many counts. The chain has TRBV11-3 and TRBJ2-3; 13 bases agree with TRBD2. CDR1 and CDR2 (germline): SGHNT, YENEEA. J was trimmed by 4 bases and V by 5 bases; bases with no gene match: 9. CDR3 length: 17 residues. The CDR3 reads CASSPRTSGGMADTQYF. CDR3 bases: TGTGCCAGCAGCCCCCGGACTAGCGGGGGTATGGCAGATACGCAGTATTTT.

The chain carries TRBV28 and TRBJ1-2; 9 bases are a match to TRBD1. The CDR3 has 15 residues. Germline V lookup: CDR1 MDHEN, CDR2 SYDVKM. With V trimmed by 6 bases and J by 2 bases, 7 bases remained unmatched. The CDR3 sequence: CASSGTGQGNYGYTF. CDR3 in DNA: TGTGCCAGCAGCGGAACCGGACAGGGGAACTATGGCTACACCTTC.

This rearrangement joins TRBV6-6 to TRBJ2-5, with TRBD2 matching over 12 bases. V lost 7 bases to trimming and J lost 6 bases; unmatched junction nucleotides: 12. Germline V CDR1 and CDR2: MNHNY, SVGAGI (reference sequence). The CDR3 is 16 amino acids. In DNA, the CDR3 is TGTGCCAGCAAACCAACGGGACTAGCGGGTACTAAGACCCAGTACTTC. Protein product: CASKPTGLAGTKTQYF.

Note on this clonotype: The junction departs from the called germline gene at one end, perhaps through a read error. The gene calls are TRBV6-6 and TRBJ2-6, with D perhaps matching TRBD1 (5 bases). The CDR3 consists of 13 residues. Germline CDR1 MNHNY, CDR2 SVGAGI (reference sequence). The DNA for the CDR3 is TGTGCCAGCAGTTCTCTAGGGGACAACGTCCTGACTTTC. Protein product: CASSSLGDNVLTF.

Only a few counts were recorded for this clonotype. The chain combines TRBV11-1 with TRBJ2-5; D unresolved. CDR3 length: 16 amino acids. In germline, CDR1 is SGHAT, CDR2 FQDESV (reference sequence). The V end lost 4 bases, the J end lost 0 bases, and 15 bases lay between the germline ends. The CDR3 nucleotides are TGTGCCAGCAGCTCTCTGAGACTCTCGTACCAAGAGACCCAGTACTTC. Translated: CASSSLRLSYQETQYF. The whole variable domain, remainder taken from reference TRBV11-1 and TRBJ2-5, is EAEVAQSPRYKITEKSQAVAFWCDPISGHATLYWYRQILGQGPELLVQFQDESVVDDSQLPKDRFSAERLKGVDSTLKIQPAELGDSAMYLCASSSLRLSYQETQYFGPGTRLLVL.

V is TRBV3-1 and J is TRBJ2-7; 13 bases are a match to TRBD2. The CDR3 covers 16 residues. Per germline, CDR1 LGHDT and CDR2 YNNKEL (reference sequence). The V gene end was trimmed by 5 bases and the J gene end by 6 bases; junction bases not matched to a gene: 10. CDR3 region: CASSWRLAGGYSEQYF. In DNA, the CDR3 is TGTGCCAGCAGCTGGAGACTAGCGGGAGGATATAGCGAGCAGTACTTC.

This clonotype was found a few times. The chain employs TRBV5-5 and TRBJ1-4; no clear D. V was shortened by 4 bases and J by 7 bases, with 23 bases between the two germline ends. Per the germline V gene, CDR1 is SGHKS and CDR2 is YYEKEE (reference sequence). The CDR3 spans 17 residues. CDR3 bases: TGTGCCAGCAGCCCTATAAATTTGGGGTTTCAGAGTGAAAAACTGTTTTTT. Translated: CASSPINLGFQSEKLFF.

This clonotype was counted ten times or more. V usage is TRBV10-3 and J usage is TRBJ1-5, with D hard to call. The V end lost 2 bases, the J end lost 1 base, and 9 bases lay between the germline ends. The CDR3 consists of 15 residues. Germline CDR1 is ENHRY and CDR2 is SYGVKD. CDR3 sequence: CAISETDGSNQPQHF. In DNA form, the CDR3 reads TGTGCCATCAGTGAGACGGACGGGAGCAATCAGCCCCAGCATTTT.

This clonotype was detected ten times or more. V gene TRBV6-1 combines with J gene TRBJ1-6, with a possible D match to TRBD1 (6 bases). CDR3 size: 15 residues. CDR1 and CDR2 from the germline V gene are MNHNS and SASEGT. Trimming removed 6 bases from V and 7 bases from J, with 16 bases in between. CDR3 bases: TGTGCCAGCAGACTCCGACAGGTGTTGAATTCACCCCTCCACTTT. This encodes CASRLRQVLNSPLHF.

This clonotype has ten or more counts. The chain combines TRBV2 with TRBJ2-7; a possible D gene is TRBD1 (6 bases). Trimming stripped 6 bases from V and 4 bases from J, with 10 bases between. This CDR3 contains 12 residues. From germline, CDR1 is SNHLY and CDR2 FYNNEI. CDR3 bases: TGTGCCAGCAGGGGGACATCTTACGAGCAGTACTTC. Translated: CASRGTSYEQYF.

About this clonotype: With a much larger clone just one base away, this may be a read error. The rearrangement uses TRBV19 and TRBJ2-1, with D perhaps TRBD2 (5 bases). This CDR3 is 14 amino acids long. CDR1 and CDR2 (germline): LNHDA, SQIVND (reference sequence). V lost 5 bases, J lost 5 bases, and 13 bases lay in between. For the CDR3, the DNA is TGTGCCAGTAGTGAGGGTGGTCTGAACAATGAGCAGTTCTTC. Amino acid sequence: CASSEGGLNNEQFF.

This chain connects TRBV6-5 to TRBJ2-5; D is unclear. This CDR3 is 13 amino acids long. V was trimmed by 6 bases and J by 0 bases, leaving 8 bases between them. Per germline, CDR1 MNHEY and CDR2 SVGAGI. The CDR3 DNA follows: TGTGCCAGCAGACCGGGCAACCAAGAGACCCAGTACTTC. Its protein product is CASRPGNQETQYF.